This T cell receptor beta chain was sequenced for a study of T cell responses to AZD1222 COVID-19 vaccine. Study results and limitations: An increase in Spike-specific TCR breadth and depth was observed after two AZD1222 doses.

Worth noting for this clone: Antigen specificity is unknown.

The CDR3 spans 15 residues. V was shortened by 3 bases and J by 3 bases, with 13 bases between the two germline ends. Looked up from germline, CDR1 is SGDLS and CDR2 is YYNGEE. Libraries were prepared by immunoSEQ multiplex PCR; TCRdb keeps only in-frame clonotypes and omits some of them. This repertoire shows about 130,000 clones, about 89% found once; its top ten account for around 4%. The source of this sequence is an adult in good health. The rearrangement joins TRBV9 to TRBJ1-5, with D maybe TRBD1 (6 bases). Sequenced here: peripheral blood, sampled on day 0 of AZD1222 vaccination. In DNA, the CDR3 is TGTGCCAGCAGCGCCCAGGACAGTTTCAATCAGCCCCAGCATTTT. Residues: CASSAQDSFNQPQHF.